Following are 8 T cell receptor beta chains from one sample sequenced in a study of blood T cell repertoires in COVID-19. Data came from immunoSEQ multiplex PCR; TCRdb stores just in-frame clones and leaves some out. The table has 150,000 to 200,000 clones, roughly 87% seen once. The specimen was PBMCs or T cells enriched from blood (not recorded which). All receptors derive from a woman in her thirties or forties with acute COVID-19.

The chain uses TRBV3-1 (or the pseudogene TRBV3-2) and TRBJ2-1, with a weak D call TRBD2 (5 bases). Germline loops: CDR1 LGHDT, CDR2 YNNKEL (reference sequence). Trimming pared 1 base from V and 5 bases from J, leaving 15 bases between. CDR3 size: 16 residues. CDR3: CASSQGPLVGDNEQFF. The CDR3 DNA follows: TGTGCCAGCAGCCAAGGTCCCCTCGTCGGGGACAATGAGCAGTTCTTC.

This sequence joins TRBV2 and TRBJ2-5; perhaps TRBD2 as D (6 bases). The CDR3 contains 14 residues. Deletions cut 5 bases from V and 4 bases from J, with 14 bases between. The germline CDR1 and CDR2 sequences are SNHLY and FYNNEI. The CDR3 sequence is CASSRRLEGETQYF. In nucleotides, the CDR3 is TGTGCCAGCAGTCGTCGTTTGGAGGGAGAGACCCAGTACTTC.

This rearrangement joins TRBV5-1 to TRBJ1-5; D call uncertain. The V gene's germline CDR1 is SGHRS and CDR2 YFSETQ. CDR3 length: 15 amino acids. Deletions cut 0 bases from V and 4 bases from J, with 11 bases between. The CDR3 here is CASSLDYGRNQPQHF. As DNA, the CDR3 is TGCGCCAGCAGCTTGGATTATGGCAGAAATCAGCCCCAGCATTTT.

The chain employs TRBV6-5 and TRBJ2-2; the match to TRBD1 covers 10 bases. The trim removed 4 bases at V and 7 bases at J, leaving 6 bases unmatched. This CDR3 is built from 15 residues. Germline values: CDR1 MNHEY, CDR2 SVGAGI. For the CDR3, the DNA is TGTGCCAGCAGTTCCACGGACAGGGGGGTCGGGGAGCTGTTTTTT. Residues: CASSSTDRGVGELFF.

The chain employs TRBV18 and TRBJ2-5; 7 bases line up with TRBD1. The CDR3 covers 14 residues. Trimming at V came to 3 bases and at J to 4 bases, leaving 5 bases not matched to a gene. Germline V gives CDR1 KGHSH, CDR2 LQKENI. The CDR3: CASSPRTGTETQYF. CDR3 bases: TGTGCCAGCTCACCCAGGACAGGAACAGAGACCCAGTACTTC.

This sequence joins TRBV2 and TRBJ2-4; the match to TRBD1 covers 9 bases. V shed 8 bases, J shed 6 bases, and the junction held 5 bases outside the gene matches. Germline CDR1 SNHLY, CDR2 FYNNEI. The CDR3 covers 13 residues. The CDR3 DNA sequence: TGTGCCAGCCGCAGGACAGGGGTAAACATTCAGTACTTC. This codes for CASRRTGVNIQYF.

This clone was seen just once. The rearrangement uses TRBV13 and TRBJ2-4, with a tentative D call TRBD2 (5 bases). Germline values: CDR1 PRHDT, CDR2 FYEKMQ (reference sequence). The CDR3 has 17 residues. V was cut by 5 bases and J by 0 bases, with 17 bases left in between. CDR3 sequence: CASSPPGGLIAKNIQYF. CDR3 DNA sequence: TGTGCCAGCAGCCCCCCGGGCGGGTTGATAGCCAAAAACATTCAGTACTTC.

V is TRBV27 and J is TRBJ2-7, with a weak D call TRBD1 (5 bases). Germline CDR1 MNHEY, CDR2 SMNVEV (reference sequence). CDR3 length: 13 amino acids. V lost 4 bases and J 3 bases, leaving 10 bases between the germline ends. The CDR3 sequence: CASSSRVGYEQYF. The DNA of the CDR3 is TGTGCCAGCAGTTCCAGGGTTGGCTACGAGCAGTACTTC.